Following are 22 T cell receptor beta chains from one sample sequenced in a study of CD8+ T cells in alopecia areata. Extracted RNA was reverse transcribed into cDNA, the sequencing template. The protocol was immunoSEQ multiplex PCR, while the TCRdb copy is restricted to in-frame clones and leaves out a portion. This sample has about 270,000 clones, with over 45% found just once. Regarding treatment: oral pan-JAK inhibitor, 5-10 mg twice daily. The source was CD4+ T cells sorted from blood, collected at roughly week 53, from a patient treated with tofacitinib. These receptors all come from a human donor with alopecia areata.

The gene calls are TRBV25-1 and TRBJ1-6, with D tentatively TRBD1 (5 bases). V lost 4 bases and J lost 8, with 9 bases in between. Germline V CDR1 and CDR2: MGHDK, SYGVNS. This CDR3 region has 13 residues. In DNA form, the CDR3 reads TGTGCCAGCAGTGGGCAGGGCTATTCACCCCTCCACTTT. Translating it yields CASSGQGYSPLHF.

The chain uses TRBV7-2 and TRBJ1-2, with D uncertain. Germline V CDR1 and CDR2: SGHTA, FQGNSA. The V gene lost 5 bases and the J gene lost 3 bases, with 13 bases spanning the gap. The CDR3 totals 14 residues. CDR3 in DNA: TGTGCCAGCAGCCACACCTCCCGGGACTATGGCTACACCTTC. Translating it yields CASSHTSRDYGYTF.

This chain uses TRBV15 with TRBJ1-1; D is undetermined. CDR1 is LNHNV, CDR2 YYDKDF, per germline (reference sequence). This CDR3 is built from 15 residues. Trimming pared 1 base from V and 0 bases from J, leaving 9 bases between. CDR3 sequence: CATSRVAVMNTEAFF. The CDR3 nucleotides are TGTGCCACCAGCAGAGTTGCAGTCATGAACACTGAAGCTTTCTTT.

The genes are TRBV29-1 and TRBJ1-1; D might be TRBD1 (5 bases). Germline-derived CDR1 and CDR2 are SQVTM and ANQGSEA. The CDR3 loop spans 12 amino acids. Trimming removed 8 bases at V and 1 base at J, with 11 bases between. The CDR3 protein is CSFGGWNTEAFF. The CDR3 region has the DNA TGCAGCTTCGGGGGGTGGAACACTGAAGCTTTCTTT.

The CDR3: CASSLYTPGLYGYTF. For the CDR3, the DNA is TGTGCCAGCAGCTTATACACGCCGGGGCTCTATGGCTACACCTTC. The gene calls are TRBV7-9 and TRBJ1-2, with D perhaps TRBD1 (5 bases). The CDR3 contains 15 residues. Germline values: CDR1 SEHNR, CDR2 FQNEAQ (reference sequence). With 2 bases removed from V and 4 bases from J, the gap between germline ends came to 14 bases.

The rearrangement links TRBV19 to TRBJ2-3, with TRBD2 matching over 9 bases. The CDR3 spans 17 residues. The junction had 8 bases not matched to a gene; V was cut back by 4 bases and J by 0 bases. Germline V gives CDR1 LNHDA, CDR2 SQIVND (reference sequence). The DNA of the CDR3 is TGTGCCAGTAGTAGGCCTAGCGGGGTGCTTAGCACAGATACGCAGTATTTT. It translates to CASSRPSGVLSTDTQYF.

The chain couples TRBV5-4 to TRBJ2-5; possibly TRBD1 for D (6 bases). The germline V gene has CDR1 SGHNT and CDR2 YYREEE (reference sequence). V lost 0 bases and J lost 2, with 11 bases in between. The CDR3 has 15 amino acids. The CDR3 sequence is CASSLDWTAQETQYF. DNA of the CDR3: TGTGCCAGCAGCTTGGACTGGACAGCTCAAGAGACCCAGTACTTC.

This clone has just a few counts. The gene calls are TRBV4-1 and TRBJ2-5; D unclear. CDR3 length equals 14 residues. From germline, CDR1 is MGHRA and CDR2 YSYEKL. With 2 bases removed from V and 5 bases from J, the gap between germline ends came to 12 bases. The CDR3 loop is CASSQYVIFETQYF. The CDR3, as DNA: TGCGCCAGCAGCCAATACGTGATCTTTGAGACCCAGTACTTC.

This clone was seen more than once but under ten times. CDR3 amino acids: CASSLGRAVKYNSPLHF. In DNA form, the CDR3 reads TGCGCCAGCAGCCTGGGACGGGCGGTGAAATATAATTCACCCCTCCACTTT. The gene calls are TRBV4-3 and TRBJ1-6; D possibly corresponds to TRBD1 (5 bases). The CDR3 length is 17 residues. Between the trimmed V and J ends, which lost 4 bases and 4 bases, there was a span of 17 bases. Germline lookup yields CDR1 LGHNA and CDR2 YSLEER.

The chain links TRBV29-1 to TRBJ2-3, with 13 bases fitting TRBD2. Looked up from germline, CDR1 is SQVTM and CDR2 is ANQGSEA. J lost 6 bases, V lost 7 bases, and 7 bases had no gene match. The CDR3 totals 14 residues. The CDR3 spells CSAAETSGGDTQYF. The CDR3, as DNA: TGCAGCGCCGCAGAGACTAGCGGGGGGGATACGCAGTATTTT.

This clone has more than one count but fewer than ten. Other DNA sequences within the sample encode an identical CDR3. V is TRBV30 and J is TRBJ2-1; D unresolved. This CDR3 is built from 12 residues. In germline, CDR1 is GTSNPN, CDR2 SVGIG (reference sequence). With 2 bases removed from V and 4 bases from J, the gap between germline ends came to 6 bases. The CDR3 bases are TGTGCCTGGAGTTCGAGGTACAATGAGCAGTTCTTC. Translating it yields CAWSSRYNEQFF.

The rearrangement joins TRBV30 to TRBJ1-2; 8 bases line up with TRBD1. Germline loops: CDR1 GTSNPN, CDR2 SVGIG (reference sequence). J lost 8 bases, V lost 4 bases, and 6 bases had no gene match. The CDR3 contains 12 residues. DNA of the CDR3: TGTGCCTGGACCACAGGGGGTAAAGGCTACACCTTC. It codes for CAWTTGGKGYTF.

This chain uses TRBV2 with TRBJ2-7, with D uncertain. V was shortened by 7 bases and J by 4 bases, with 11 bases between the two germline ends. The CDR3 totals 12 residues. Germline CDR1 is SNHLY and CDR2 is FYNNEI. The CDR3 bases are TGTGCCAGCAATGGGAATAGGTACGAGCAGTACTTC. It specifies CASNGNRYEQYF.

This chain connects TRBV7-2 to TRBJ2-6; perhaps TRBD1 as D (6 bases). Germline-derived CDR1 and CDR2 are SGHTA and FQGNSA. V dropped 5 bases and J dropped 0 bases, with 11 bases sitting between them. This CDR3 spans 16 amino acids. CDR3 region: CASSAGAGSGANVLTF. The CDR3 nucleotides are TGTGCCAGCAGCGCAGGGGCGGGCTCTGGGGCCAACGTCCTGACTTTC.

J is TRBJ2-7 and V is TRBV27; D uncertain. The germline V and J ends were trimmed by 2 bases and 1 base, with 9 bases remaining between them. This CDR3 is built from 14 residues. Germline CDR1 MNHEY, CDR2 SMNVEV (reference sequence). CDR3 region: CASSLRATSYEQYF. Here the CDR3 DNA reads TGTGCCAGCAGTTTAAGGGCCACTTCCTACGAGCAGTACTTC.

The V gene is TRBV5-6, the J gene TRBJ2-5, with 7 bases identical to TRBD2. J lost 5 bases, V lost 4 bases, and 11 bases had no gene match. Germline V lookup: CDR1 SGHDT, CDR2 YYEEEE. The CDR3 contains 15 residues. CDR3 amino acids: CASSPTVTSRETQYF. The CDR3 DNA sequence: TGTGCCAGCAGCCCTACCGTGACTAGCCGGGAGACCCAGTACTTC.

The V gene is TRBV5-1, the J gene TRBJ2-7, with 7 bases that match TRBD1. V trimming: 3 bases; J trimming: 2 bases; junction bases outside the gene matches: 8. The germline gives CDR1 SGHRS, CDR2 YFSETQ. The length of the CDR3 is 15 residues. The CDR3 is CASSSGTEITYEQYF. The DNA for the CDR3 is TGCGCCAGCAGCTCCGGGACAGAGATAACCTACGAGCAGTACTTC.

The CDR3 nucleotides are TGTGCCAGCAGCTTTCGGGCCGGGGAGCTGTTTTTT. This sequence encodes CASSFRAGELFF. The chain has TRBV7-8 and TRBJ2-2; unclear D gene. In germline, CDR1 is SGHVS, CDR2 FQNEAQ. This CDR3 is built from 12 residues. The ends were cut back, 3 bases at V and 6 bases at J, with 5 bases in the middle.

V and J are TRBV12-5 and TRBJ2-4, with D unresolved. Per germline, CDR1 LGHNT and CDR2 FRNRAP. V dropped 6 bases and J dropped 5 bases, with 5 bases sitting between them. CDR3 size: 11 residues. CDR3 sequence: CASGSQNIQYF. In DNA form, the CDR3 reads TGTGCTAGTGGGTCTCAAAACATTCAGTACTTC.

The chain uses TRBV5-4 and TRBJ2-5; no clear D gene. The CDR3 runs 11 residues. In germline, CDR1 is SGHNT, CDR2 YYREEE (reference sequence). The V and J ends lost 3 bases and 4 bases respectively, with 4 bases between them. The CDR3 DNA reads as TGTGCCAGCAGCTCCACAGAGACCCAGTACTTC. This codes for CASSSTETQYF. The variable domain in full, completed from reference TRBV5-4 and TRBJ2-5, reads ETGVTQSPTHLIKTRGQQVTLRCSSQSGHNTVSWYQQALGQGPQFIFQYYREEENGRGNFPPRFSGLQFPNYSSELNVNALELDDSALYLCASSSTETQYFGPGTRLLVL.

V gene TRBV2 combines with J gene TRBJ2-6; D not resolved. The V end was cut by 0 bases, the J end by 0 bases, with 6 bases between. The CDR3 has 16 residues. CDR1 and CDR2 (germline): SNHLY, FYNNEI. The CDR3: CASSEAGSSGANVLTF. CDR3 DNA: TGTGCCAGCAGTGAAGCAGGCAGCTCTGGGGCCAACGTCCTGACTTTC.

The J gene is TRBJ1-2, the V gene TRBV5-1; D gene uncertain. V was trimmed by 0 bases and J by 5 bases, leaving 8 bases between them. The CDR3 sequence is 13 residues long. Looked up from germline, CDR1 is SGHRS and CDR2 is YFSETQ. The DNA for the CDR3 is TGCGCCAGCAGCTTGGATGCGGAGTATGGCTACACCTTC. Amino acid sequence: CASSLDAEYGYTF.